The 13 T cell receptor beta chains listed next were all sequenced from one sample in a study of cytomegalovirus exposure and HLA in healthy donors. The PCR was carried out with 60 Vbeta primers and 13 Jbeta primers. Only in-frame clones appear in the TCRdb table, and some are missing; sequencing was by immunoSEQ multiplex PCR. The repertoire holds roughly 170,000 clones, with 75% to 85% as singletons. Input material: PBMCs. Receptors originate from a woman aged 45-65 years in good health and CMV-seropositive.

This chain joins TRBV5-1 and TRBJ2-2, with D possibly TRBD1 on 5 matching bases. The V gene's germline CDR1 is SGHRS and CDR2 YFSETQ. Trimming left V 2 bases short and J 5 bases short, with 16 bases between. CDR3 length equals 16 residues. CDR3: CASSLETDPRTGELFF. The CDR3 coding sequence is TGCGCCAGCAGCTTAGAGACAGATCCTAGGACCGGGGAGCTGTTTTTT. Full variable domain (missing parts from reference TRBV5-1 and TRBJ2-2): KAGVTQTPRYLIKTRGQQVTLSCSPISGHRSVSWYQQTPGQGLQFLFEYFSETQRNKGNFPGRFSGRQFSNSRSEMNVSTLELGDSALYLCASSLETDPRTGELFFGEGSRLTVL.

The CDR3: CASNRYSGNTIYF. In DNA form, the CDR3 reads TGTGCCAGCAACAGGTACTCTGGAAACACCATATATTTT. The V gene is TRBV6-1, the J gene TRBJ1-3; weak D call: TRBD1 (5 bases). Germline loops: CDR1 MNHNS, CDR2 SASEGT. V dropped 7 bases and J dropped 0 bases, with 7 bases sitting between them. This CDR3 spans 13 amino acids.

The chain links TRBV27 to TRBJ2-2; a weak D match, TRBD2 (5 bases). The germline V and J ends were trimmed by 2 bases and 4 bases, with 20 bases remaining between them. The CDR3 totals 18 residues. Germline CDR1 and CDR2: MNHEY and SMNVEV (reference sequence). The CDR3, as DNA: TGTGCCAGCAGTTTACTAGGAATCGGGCCGGCGGGCACCGGGGAGCTGTTTTTT. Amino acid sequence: CASSLLGIGPAGTGELFF.

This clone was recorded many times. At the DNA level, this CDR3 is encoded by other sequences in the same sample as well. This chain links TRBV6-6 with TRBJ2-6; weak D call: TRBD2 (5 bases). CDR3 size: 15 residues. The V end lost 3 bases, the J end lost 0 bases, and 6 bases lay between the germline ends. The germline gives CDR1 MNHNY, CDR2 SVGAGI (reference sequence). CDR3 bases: TGTGCCAGCAGTTATCGGGGCTCTGGGGCCAACGTCCTGACTTTC. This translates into CASSYRGSGANVLTF.

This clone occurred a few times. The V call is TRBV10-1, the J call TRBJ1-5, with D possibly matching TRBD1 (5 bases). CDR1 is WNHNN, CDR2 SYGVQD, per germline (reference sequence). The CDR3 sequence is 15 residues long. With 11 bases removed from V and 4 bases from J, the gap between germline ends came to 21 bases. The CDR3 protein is CAGVPRHGANQPQHF. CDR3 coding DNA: TGCGCCGGGGTCCCACGTCATGGGGCAAATCAGCCCCAGCATTTT.

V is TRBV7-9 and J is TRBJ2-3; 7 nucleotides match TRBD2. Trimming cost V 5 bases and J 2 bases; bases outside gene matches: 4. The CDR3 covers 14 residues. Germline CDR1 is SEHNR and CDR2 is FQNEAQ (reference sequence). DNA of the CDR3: TGTGCCAGCAGCGGGACTATCCCCACAGATACGCAGTATTTT. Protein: CASSGTIPTDTQYF. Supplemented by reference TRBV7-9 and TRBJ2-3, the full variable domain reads DTGVSQNPRHKITKRGQNVTFRCDPISEHNRLYWYRQTLGQGPEFLTYFQNEAQLEKSRLLSDRFSAERPKGSFSTLEIQRTEQGDSAMYLCASSGTIPTDTQYFGPGTRLTVL.

CDR3 DNA: TGTGCCAGCAGCTTACAGTTCCAAGAGACCCAGTACTTC. Translation: CASSLQFQETQYF. The rearrangement uses TRBV11-2 and TRBJ2-5; D unclear. This CDR3 has 13 amino acids. The germline V gene has CDR1 SGHAT and CDR2 FQNNGV. The germline V and J ends were trimmed by 2 bases and 1 base, with 5 bases remaining between them.

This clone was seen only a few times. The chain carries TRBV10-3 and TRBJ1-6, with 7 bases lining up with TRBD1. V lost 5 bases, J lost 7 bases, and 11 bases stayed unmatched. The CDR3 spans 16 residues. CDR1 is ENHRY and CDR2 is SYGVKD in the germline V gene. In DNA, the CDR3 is TGTGCCATCAGTACTCAGGGGGTCCACAGGAATTCACCCCTCCACTTT. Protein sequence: CAISTQGVHRNSPLHF.

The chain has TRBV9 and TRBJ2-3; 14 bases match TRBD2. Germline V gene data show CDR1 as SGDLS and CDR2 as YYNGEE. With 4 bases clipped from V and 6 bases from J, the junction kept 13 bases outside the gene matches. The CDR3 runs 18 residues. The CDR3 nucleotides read TGTGCCAGCAGCCCGACTAGCGGGGGGGCCCTATCGTCGGATACGCAGTATTTT. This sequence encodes CASSPTSGGALSSDTQYF. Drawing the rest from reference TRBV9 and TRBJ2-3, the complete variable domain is DSGVTQTPKHLITATGQRVTLRCSPRSGDLSVYWYQQSLDQGLQFLIQYYNGEERAKGNILERFSAQQFPDLHSELNLSSLELGDSALYFCASSPTSGGALSSDTQYFGPGTRLTVL.

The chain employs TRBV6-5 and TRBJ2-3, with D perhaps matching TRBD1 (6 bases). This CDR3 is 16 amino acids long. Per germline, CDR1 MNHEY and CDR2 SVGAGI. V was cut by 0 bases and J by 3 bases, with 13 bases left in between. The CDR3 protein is CASSYSAGAGTDTQYF. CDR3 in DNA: TGTGCCAGCAGTTACTCCGCAGGGGCAGGGACAGATACGCAGTATTTT.

This CDR3 is CAWRTGNSPLHF. Here the CDR3 DNA reads TGTGCCTGGAGGACAGGGAATTCACCCCTCCACTTT. The rearrangement uses TRBV30 and TRBJ1-6, with 7 bases fitting TRBD1. The V segment lost 3 bases and the J segment 7 bases; nucleotides outside the gene matches: 0. There are 12 residues in the CDR3. Per germline, CDR1 GTSNPN and CDR2 SVGIG (reference sequence). The full variable domain, completed using reference TRBV30 and TRBJ1-6, is SQTIHQWPATLVQPVGSPLSLECTVEGTSNPNLYWYRQAAGRGLQLLFYSVGIGQISSEVPQNLSASRPQDRQFILSSKKLLLSDSGFYLCAWRTGNSPLHFGNGTRLTVT.

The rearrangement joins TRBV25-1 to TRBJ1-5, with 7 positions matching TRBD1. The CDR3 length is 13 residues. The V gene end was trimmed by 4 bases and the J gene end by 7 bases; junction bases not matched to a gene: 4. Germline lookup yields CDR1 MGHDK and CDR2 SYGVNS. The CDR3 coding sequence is TGTGCCAGCAGTGGACAGGGAAGGCAGCCCCAGCATTTT. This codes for CASSGQGRQPQHF.

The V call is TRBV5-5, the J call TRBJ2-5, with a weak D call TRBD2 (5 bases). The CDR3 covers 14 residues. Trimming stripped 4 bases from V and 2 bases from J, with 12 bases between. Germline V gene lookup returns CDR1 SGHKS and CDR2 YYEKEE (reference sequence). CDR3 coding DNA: TGTGCCAGCAGCGCCGGAGGCAGACAAGAGACCCAGTACTTC. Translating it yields CASSAGGRQETQYF.